The 10 T cell receptor beta chains listed next were all sequenced from one sample in a study of shared clonotypes between healthy human individuals. Assay: immunoSEQ multiplex PCR; the TCRdb copy retains only in-frame clones and omits some. The table lists approximately 1,500,000 clones, 95% to 99% of them singletons. The sample comprised naive CD4+ T cells sorted from blood. Subset reported: CD45RA+ positively selected. The source of these receptors is a man aged 25-40 years in good health.

This rearrangement joins TRBV15 to TRBJ2-5, with TRBD2 as a possible D gene (5 bases). CDR3 size: 14 residues. Trimming stripped 0 bases from V and 10 bases from J, with 15 bases between. Germline V gene lookup returns CDR1 LNHNV and CDR2 YYDKDF (reference sequence). CDR3 amino acids: CATSRDQGPGDQYF. The CDR3 nucleotides are TGTGCCACCAGCAGAGATCAAGGGCCCGGGGACCAGTACTTC.

This rearrangement joins TRBV15 to TRBJ2-6; D call uncertain. CDR3 size: 12 residues. The germline CDR1 and CDR2 sequences are LNHNV and YYDKDF (reference sequence). V was pared by 3 bases and J by 4 bases, with 1 base between. For the CDR3, the DNA is TGTGCCACCAGCAGCGGGGCCAACGTCCTGACTTTC. It codes for CATSSGANVLTF.

This chain uses TRBV18 with TRBJ1-5; D gene ambiguous. The CDR3 extends over 13 amino acids. Deletions cut 6 bases from V and 4 bases from J, with 10 bases between. The germline V gene has CDR1 KGHSH and CDR2 LQKENI. CDR3 DNA sequence: TGTGCCAGCTCCCTAGATGGTAATCAGCCCCAGCATTTT. Its protein is CASSLDGNQPQHF.

This clone occurred once. The gene calls are TRBV7-9 and TRBJ1-5, with TRBD1 as a possible D gene (5 bases). In germline, CDR1 is SEHNR, CDR2 FQNEAQ (reference sequence). V lost 1 base and J 3 bases, leaving 7 bases between the germline ends. This CDR3 comprises 14 residues. The CDR3 DNA follows: TGTGCCAGCAGCTTAGGCAGGGCCAATCAGCCCCAGCATTTT. This encodes CASSLGRANQPQHF.

As for this clone: Different DNA sequences within this sample yield the same CDR3. V usage is TRBV27 and J usage is TRBJ2-1; TRBD2 might be the D (6 bases). V lost 2 bases and J lost 9, with 8 bases in between. The CDR3 spans 12 residues. From germline, CDR1 is MNHEY and CDR2 SMNVEV (reference sequence). CDR3 in amino acids: CASSLRRGEQFF. DNA for the CDR3: TGTGCCAGCAGTTTAAGGAGGGGTGAGCAGTTCTTC.

With respect to this clone: Other DNA sequences in the sample encode the same CDR3. The chain has TRBV7-9 and TRBJ2-3; D remains ambiguous. Trimming cost V 1 base and J 1 base, with 6 bases left between them. The CDR3 has 14 residues. CDR1 is SEHNR and CDR2 is FQNEAQ in the germline V gene (reference sequence). CDR3 in DNA: TGTGCCAGCAGCTTAGGCCAGGGCACAGATACGCAGTATTTT. Protein product: CASSLGQGTDTQYF.

This chain uses TRBV10-3 with TRBJ2-3, with a tentative D call TRBD2 (5 bases). CDR1 is ENHRY and CDR2 is SYGVKD in the germline V gene. CDR3 length equals 14 residues. The V end lost 8 bases, the J end lost 0 bases, and 12 bases lay between the germline ends. CDR3 sequence (DNA): TGTGCCATCGGCTTAGCGTCAAGCACAGATACGCAGTATTTT. Encoded protein: CAIGLASSTDTQYF.

Turning to this clone: Within the sample, other DNA sequences also encode this same CDR3. The chain has TRBV19 and TRBJ2-5; perhaps D is TRBD1 or TRBD2 (5 bases each). Germline-derived CDR1 and CDR2 are LNHDA and SQIVND (reference sequence). The CDR3 is 13 amino acids. Trimming left V 3 bases short and J 4 bases short, with 9 bases between. The CDR3 bases are TGTGCCAGTAGTATTCCAGGGAGAGAGACCCAGTACTTC. Its translation is CASSIPGRETQYF.

The V gene is TRBV6-5, the J gene TRBJ1-1; D is unresolved. Trimming cost V 2 bases and J 5 bases, with 18 bases left between them. The CDR3 extends over 16 amino acids. Germline values: CDR1 MNHEY, CDR2 SVGAGI. The CDR3 sequence: CASSYANLIGGTEAFF. CDR3 nucleotide sequence: TGTGCCAGCAGTTACGCCAATTTAATCGGTGGGACTGAAGCTTTCTTT.

The chain combines TRBV19 with TRBJ1-1, with D unclear. The V and J ends lost 0 bases and 1 base respectively, with 6 bases between them. Germline-derived CDR1 and CDR2 are LNHDA and SQIVND (reference sequence). The CDR3 is 14 residues long. DNA for the CDR3: TGTGCCAGTAGTATAGATCGTCCGAACACTGAAGCTTTCTTT. Translated: CASSIDRPNTEAFF.